The source of this T cell receptor beta chain is a study of blood T cell repertoires in COVID-19. Study at large: The United States, Italy and Spain supplied acute and convalescent COVID-19 samples. The cDNA or gDNA used as material had been derived from T cells, B-cell-depleted T cells, or PBMCs.

This CDR3 has 16 amino acids. V gave up 2 bases and J gave up 0 bases, with 12 bases separating them. Germline lookup yields CDR1 SGHAT and CDR2 FQNNGV. Sequencing was performed with immunoSEQ multiplex PCR; in TCRdb, only in-frame clones are kept and a portion is missing. The sample has hundreds of thousands of clones, around four fifths seen once; the top ten hold about 2%. The TCR was taken from a woman older than 75 with acute or convalescent COVID-19. The rearrangement links TRBV11-2 to TRBJ2-3; tentative D call: TRBD2 (5 bases). The sequenced sample consisted of peripheral blood. CDR3 DNA: TGTGCCAGCAGCTTATTGGGAGCGACTAGCACAGATACGCAGTATTTT. Translation gives CASSLLGATSTDTQYF.